One T cell receptor (beta chain) is described in this entry. The data belong to a study of T cell responses to AZD1222 COVID-19 vaccine. This table comes from immunoSEQ multiplex PCR, and its TCRdb copy is limited to in-frame clones, with some not included. The table records about 140,000 clones, 88% of them present only once. Germline V gives CDR1 MNHNS, CDR2 SASEGT. Trimming removed 2 bases at V and 3 bases at J, with 5 bases between. The CDR3 spans 13 residues. Sequencing used peripheral blood, obtained 28 days after the second AZD1222 dose. The V gene is TRBV6-1, the J gene TRBJ1-5; D is uncertain. This sequence was found in an adult who received the AZD1222 COVID-19 vaccine. The CDR3 sequence is CASSERLNQPQHF. DNA of the CDR3: TGTGCCAGCAGTGAACGGCTCAATCAGCCCCAGCATTTT.